This T cell receptor beta chain was sequenced for a study of human CD4 T cells and Enterobacteriaceae. The study, taken as a whole, reports: Ex vivo clonotype reactivity was inferred only by sequence matching.

Comments on this clone: Antigen: not known.

Memory CD4+ T cells were sorted as all CD4+ cells except CD45RA+CCR7+CD95- naive cells, over 95% pure. Healthy donors' blood was sourced from blood donation centers in Switzerland. CD4+ T cells and monocytes were enriched with CD4 and CD14 microbeads. CDR3 length: 13 amino acids. V was clipped by 5 bases and J by 2 bases; unmatched bases: 3. The germline CDR1 and CDR2 sequences are MNHEY and SMNVEV (reference sequence). Detection sensitivity for ex vivo total memory CD4+ was one cell in 200,000. Generated by immunoSEQ multiplex PCR, the TCRdb table keeps only in-frame clones and is missing some. The sample shows some 30,000 clones, about 80% of them seen only once.

The origin of this receptor is a human donor in good health. The sequenced material came from memory CD4+ T cells from blood. The chain uses TRBV27 and TRBJ2-7, with 7 nucleotides matching TRBD1. The DNA for the CDR3 is TGTGCCAGCAGTGCCGGGACAGCCTACGAGCAGTACTTC. Translated, it gives CASSAGTAYEQYF.